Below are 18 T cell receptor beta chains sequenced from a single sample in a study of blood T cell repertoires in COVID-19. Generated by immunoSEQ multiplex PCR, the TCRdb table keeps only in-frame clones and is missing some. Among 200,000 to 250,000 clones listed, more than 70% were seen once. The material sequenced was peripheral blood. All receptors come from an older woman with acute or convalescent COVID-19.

This chain's CDR3 is CASSLVLLLAGGPKYNEQFF. The CDR3 DNA reads as TGTGCCAGCAGCTTAGTACTTCTCCTAGCGGGAGGGCCAAAGTACAATGAGCAGTTCTTC. The chain employs TRBV7-6 and TRBJ2-1; 12 bases are shared with TRBD2. J lost 4 bases, V lost 1 base, and 14 bases had no gene match. The CDR3 consists of 20 residues. Germline V gene lookup returns CDR1 SGHVS and CDR2 FNYEAQ.

The DNA of the CDR3 is TGTGCCAGCTCATGGACAGGGGATAACTATGGCTACACCTTC. Protein: CASSWTGDNYGYTF. This chain links TRBV27 with TRBJ1-2, with 9 bases matching TRBD1. Trimming at V came to 8 bases and at J to 1 base, leaving 5 bases not matched to a gene. The length of the CDR3 is 14 residues. Germline values: CDR1 MNHEY, CDR2 SMNVEV (reference sequence).

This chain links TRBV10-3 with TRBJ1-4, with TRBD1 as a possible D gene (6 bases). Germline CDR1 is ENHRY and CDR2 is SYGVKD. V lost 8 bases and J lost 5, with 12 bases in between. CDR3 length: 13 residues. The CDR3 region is CAISGQINEKLFF. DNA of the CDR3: TGTGCCATCTCCGGACAGATAAATGAAAAACTGTTTTTT.

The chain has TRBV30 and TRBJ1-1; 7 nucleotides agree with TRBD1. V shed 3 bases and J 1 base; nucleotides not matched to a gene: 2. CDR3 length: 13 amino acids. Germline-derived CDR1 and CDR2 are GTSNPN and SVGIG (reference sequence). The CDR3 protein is CAWRRTGNTEAFF. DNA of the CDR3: TGTGCCTGGAGGAGGACAGGGAACACTGAAGCTTTCTTT.

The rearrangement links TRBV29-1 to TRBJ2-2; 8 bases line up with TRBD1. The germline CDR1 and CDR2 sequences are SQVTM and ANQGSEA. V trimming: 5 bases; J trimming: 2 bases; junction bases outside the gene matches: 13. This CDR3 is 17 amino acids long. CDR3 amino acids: CSVRKLPGQANTGELFF. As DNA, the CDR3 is TGCAGCGTTCGAAAACTCCCGGGACAGGCCAACACCGGGGAGCTGTTTTTT.

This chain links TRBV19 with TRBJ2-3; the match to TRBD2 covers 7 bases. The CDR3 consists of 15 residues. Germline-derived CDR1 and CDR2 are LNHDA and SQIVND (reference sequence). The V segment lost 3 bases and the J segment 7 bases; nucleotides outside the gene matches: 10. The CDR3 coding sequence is TGTGCCAGTAGTATTTTTGGGGGGGGATCAAATACGCAGTATTTT. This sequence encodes CASSIFGGGSNTQYF.

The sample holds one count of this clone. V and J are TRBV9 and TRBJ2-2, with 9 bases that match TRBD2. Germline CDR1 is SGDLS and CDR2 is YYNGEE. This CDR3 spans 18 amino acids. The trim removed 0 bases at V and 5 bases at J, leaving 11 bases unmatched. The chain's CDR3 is CASSVASLAGLETGELFF. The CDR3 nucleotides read TGTGCCAGCAGCGTAGCTTCACTAGCGGGCCTCGAAACCGGGGAGCTGTTTTTT.

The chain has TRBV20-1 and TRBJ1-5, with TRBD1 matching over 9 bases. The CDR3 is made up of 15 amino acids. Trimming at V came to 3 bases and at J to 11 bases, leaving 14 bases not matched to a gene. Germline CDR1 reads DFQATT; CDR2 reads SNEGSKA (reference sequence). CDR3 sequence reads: CSASGGQGKSGAQHF. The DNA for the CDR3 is TGCAGTGCTAGTGGAGGACAGGGGAAATCAGGTGCCCAGCATTTT.

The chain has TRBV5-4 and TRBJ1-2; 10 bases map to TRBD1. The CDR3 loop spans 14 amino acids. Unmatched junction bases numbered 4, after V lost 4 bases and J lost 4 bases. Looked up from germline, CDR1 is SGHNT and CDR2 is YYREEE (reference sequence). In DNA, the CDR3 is TGTGCCAGCAGCCGGGACAGGGGTGTCTATGGCTACACCTTC. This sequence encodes CASSRDRGVYGYTF.

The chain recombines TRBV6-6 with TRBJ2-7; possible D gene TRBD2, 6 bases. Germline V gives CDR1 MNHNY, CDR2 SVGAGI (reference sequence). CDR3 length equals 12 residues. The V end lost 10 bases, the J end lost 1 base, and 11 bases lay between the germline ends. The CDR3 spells CATGRESYEQYF. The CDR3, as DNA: TGTGCCACCGGGCGGGAATCCTACGAGCAGTACTTC.

The CDR3 DNA sequence: TGCGCCAGCAGTCAATCGTGGGGGGGATACACCGGGGAGCTGTTTTTT. Residues: CASSQSWGGYTGELFF. This chain links TRBV23-1 with TRBJ2-2; 7 bases are a match to TRBD2. TRBV23-1 is identified as an open reading frame with a role that is uncertain. This CDR3 region has 16 residues. The junction had 4 bases not matched to a gene; V was cut back by 0 bases and J by 3 bases.

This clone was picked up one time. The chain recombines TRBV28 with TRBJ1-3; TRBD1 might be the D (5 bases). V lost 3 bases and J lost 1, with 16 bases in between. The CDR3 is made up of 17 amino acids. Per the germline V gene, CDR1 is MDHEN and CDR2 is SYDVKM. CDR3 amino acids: CASSFGAGSRSGNTIYF. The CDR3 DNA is TGTGCCAGCAGTTTTGGGGCAGGAAGTAGGTCTGGAAACACCATATATTTT.

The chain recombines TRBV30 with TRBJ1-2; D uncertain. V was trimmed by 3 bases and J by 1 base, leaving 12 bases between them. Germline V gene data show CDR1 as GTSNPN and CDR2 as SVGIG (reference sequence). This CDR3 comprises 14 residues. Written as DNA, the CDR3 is TGTGCCTGGAGCCCAAGAGCTTTTAACTATGGCTACACCTTC. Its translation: CAWSPRAFNYGYTF.

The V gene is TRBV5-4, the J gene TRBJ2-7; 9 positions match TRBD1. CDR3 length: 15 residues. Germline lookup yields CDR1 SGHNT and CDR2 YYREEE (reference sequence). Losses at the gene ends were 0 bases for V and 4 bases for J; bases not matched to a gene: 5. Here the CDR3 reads CASSLGGGQGYEQYF. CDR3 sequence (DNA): TGTGCCAGCAGCTTGGGTGGCGGACAGGGGTACGAGCAGTACTTC.

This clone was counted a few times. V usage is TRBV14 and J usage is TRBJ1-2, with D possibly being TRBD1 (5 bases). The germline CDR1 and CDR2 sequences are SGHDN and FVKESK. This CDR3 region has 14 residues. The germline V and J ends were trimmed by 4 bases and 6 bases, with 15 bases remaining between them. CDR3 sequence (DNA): TGTGCCAGCAGCCTCACGTCAGGGACTCATGGCTACACCTTC. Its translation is CASSLTSGTHGYTF. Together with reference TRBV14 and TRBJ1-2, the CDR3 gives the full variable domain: EAGVTQFPSHSVIEKGQTVTLRCDPISGHDNLYWYRRVMGKEIKFLLHFVKESKQDESGMPNNRFLAERTGGTYSTLKVQPAELEDSGVYFCASSLTSGTHGYTFGSGTRLTVV.

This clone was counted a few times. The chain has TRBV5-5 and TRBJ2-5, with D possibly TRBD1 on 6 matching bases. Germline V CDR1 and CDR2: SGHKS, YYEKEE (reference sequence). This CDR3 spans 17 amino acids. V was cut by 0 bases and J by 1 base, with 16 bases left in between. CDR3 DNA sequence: TGTGCCAGCAGCTTGGATGCTGTCAGGGGAGTCCAAGAGACCCAGTACTTC. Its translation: CASSLDAVRGVQETQYF. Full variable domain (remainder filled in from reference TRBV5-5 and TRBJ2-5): DAGVTQSPTHLIKTRGQQVTLRCSPISGHKSVSWYQQVLGQGPQFIFQYYEKEERGRGNFPDRFSARQFPNYSSELNVNALLLGDSALYLCASSLDAVRGVQETQYFGPGTRLLVL.

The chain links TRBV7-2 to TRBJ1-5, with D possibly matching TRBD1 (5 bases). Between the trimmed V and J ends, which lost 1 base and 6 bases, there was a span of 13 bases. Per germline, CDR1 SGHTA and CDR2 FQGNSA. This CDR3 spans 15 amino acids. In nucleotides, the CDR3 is TGTGCCAGCAGCTTAGTCAAAGAAGGGGCTCAGCCCCAGCATTTT. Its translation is CASSLVKEGAQPQHF. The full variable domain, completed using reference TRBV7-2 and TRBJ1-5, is GAGVSQSPSNKVTEKGKDVELRCDPISGHTALYWYRQSLGQGLEFLIYFQGNSAPDKSGLPSDRFSAERTGGSVSTLTIQRTQQEDSAVYLCASSLVKEGAQPQHFGDGTRLSIL.

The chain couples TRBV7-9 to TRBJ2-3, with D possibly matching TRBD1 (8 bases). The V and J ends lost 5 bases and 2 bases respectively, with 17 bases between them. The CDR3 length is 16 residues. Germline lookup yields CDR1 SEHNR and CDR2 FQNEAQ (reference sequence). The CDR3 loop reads CASSRQGRGSTDTQYF. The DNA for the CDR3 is TGTGCCAGCAGCCGACAGGGGAGGGGGTCCACAGATACGCAGTATTTT.